The source of this T cell receptor (beta chain) is a study of cytomegalovirus exposure and HLA in healthy donors. Study-wide points: With high specificity and sensitivity, the classifier reportedly diagnosed cytomegalovirus status. Follow-up analysis found HLA locus-dependent TCR association rates, highest for DRB1 and lowest for HLA-C.

CDR1 SNHLY and CDR2 FYNNEI come from the germline V gene. V was clipped by 3 bases and J by 0 bases, with 8 bases between them. CDR3 length: 15 residues. Remarks on this clone: Its antigen is not known.

The PCR ran on 60 Vbeta and 13 Jbeta primers. In the authors' methods: Among the unique TCR beta chains that a later analysis counted, about 81 million in all, roughly 10 million were shared. The method was immunoSEQ multiplex PCR; TCRdb's version includes in-frame clones alone and lacks a portion of them. That table gives V, J and clone size, and the DNA gave D and trimming. The data hold fewer than 200,000 clones, with around 76% observed a single time. The chain joins TRBV2 to TRBJ2-2; D uncertain. The sample consisted of PBMCs. This receptor was taken from a female donor in good health and CMV-seronegative. The CDR3 nucleotides read TGTGCCAGCAGTGAGAACAGAGCGAACACCGGGGAGCTGTTTTTT. Its translation is CASSENRANTGELFF.